This TCR beta chain was documented in a study of blood T cells in healthy people across ages. PCR was performed a second time for about 6 to 12 cycles using a sample-barcoded 5' primer and a J-beta primer mix. TCRdb reanalysed the 5' RACE reads using MiXCR and keeps one entry per CDR3 protein. The table includes 540,000 or so distinct CDR3 sequences, 45% to 55% detected once. General study points: The diversity estimates, figures obtained from one million T cells, were considered underestimates. Without sorted subsets, naive and antigen-experienced compartments could not be conclusively compared.

This clonotype was seen a single time. Its matching antigen is unknown. V lost 5 bases and J 0 bases, leaving 9 bases between the germline ends. The CDR3 has 15 amino acids. Per the germline V gene, CDR1 is SGHRS and CDR2 is YFSETQ. The chain employs TRBV5-1 and TRBJ2-6; D is unclear. The receptor was derived from a man at least 80 years old in good health. The sequencing input was blood. The CDR3 loop reads CASRLQVSGANVLTF. The CDR3 DNA is TGCGCCAGCAGACTTCAGGTCTCTGGGGCCAACGTCCTGACTTTC. The whole variable domain, filled in from reference TRBV5-1 and TRBJ2-6, reads KAGVTQTPRYLIKTRGQQVTLSCSPISGHRSVSWYQQTPGQGLQFLFEYFSETQRNKGNFPGRFSGRQFSNSRSEMNVSTLELGDSALYLCASRLQVSGANVLTFGAGSRLTVL.